One and the same sample provided the 18 T cell receptor beta chains below, sequenced in a study of identifying expanded T cells in peripheral blood. Here immunoSEQ multiplex PCR was the method, and the copy in TCRdb shows in-frame clones only, minus some. The sample holds about 78,000 clones, 70% to 90% seen once. The specimen sequenced was blood. The receptors were sampled from a person between 18 and 75 years old in good health.

V gene TRBV6-5 combines with J gene TRBJ1-4; no definite D call. V was shortened by 0 bases and J by 1 base, with 9 bases between the two germline ends. There are 16 residues in the CDR3. Germline V gives CDR1 MNHEY, CDR2 SVGAGI. CDR3 sequence reads: CASSYSRGGTNEKLFF. The CDR3 nucleotides read TGTGCCAGCAGTTACTCGCGGGGAGGAACTAATGAAAAACTGTTTTTT.

The rearrangement links TRBV7-9 to TRBJ1-4; tentative D call: TRBD1 (6 bases). Trimming left V 2 bases short and J 7 bases short, with 11 bases between. The CDR3 contains 14 residues. CDR1 and CDR2 from the germline V gene are SEHNR and FQNEAQ (reference sequence). In nucleotides, the CDR3 is TGTGCCAGCAGCTTAACGGGGGCCGGTGAAAAACTGTTTTTT. Its translation is CASSLTGAGEKLFF.

This clone occurred a few times. Here the CDR3 DNA reads TGTGCCAGCAGCGAAACCGGGACCCCGGTCTCCTACGAGCAGTACTTC. Translated, it gives CASSETGTPVSYEQYF. The chain has TRBV5-4 and TRBJ2-7, with D perhaps assigned TRBD1 or TRBD2 (5 bases each). The CDR3 totals 16 residues. Looked up from germline, CDR1 is SGHNT and CDR2 is YYREEE (reference sequence). The ends were cut back, 4 bases at V and 0 bases at J, with 17 bases in the middle.

The V gene is TRBV7-2, the J gene TRBJ2-3; D is undetermined. The germline V and J ends were trimmed by 3 bases and 2 bases, with 6 bases remaining between them. Germline CDR1 SGHTA, CDR2 FQGNSA. The length of the CDR3 is 13 residues. The CDR3 reads CASSFMFTDTQYF. In nucleotides, the CDR3 is TGTGCCAGCAGCTTCATGTTCACAGATACGCAGTATTTT.

The chain carries TRBV27 and TRBJ1-5; D is ambiguous. There are 14 residues in the CDR3. Trimming pared 4 bases from V and 4 bases from J, leaving 11 bases between. Germline V gene data show CDR1 as MNHEY and CDR2 as SMNVEV (reference sequence). The CDR3, as DNA: TGTGCCAGCAGTTCTCCCAGTGAAAATCAGCCCCAGCATTTT. Its translation: CASSSPSENQPQHF.

The chain uses TRBV28 and TRBJ1-5; 7 bases are shared with TRBD1. V was pared by 6 bases and J by 4 bases, with 12 bases of the junction left unmatched. The CDR3 consists of 16 residues. Germline V gene data show CDR1 as MDHEN and CDR2 as SYDVKM. The CDR3 DNA sequence: TGTGCCAGCAGGATAGGGGGCCTCGGGGATAATCAGCCCCAGCATTTT. Protein product: CASRIGGLGDNQPQHF.

The chain employs TRBV15 and TRBJ2-5; no firm D call. CDR3 length equals 15 residues. Between the trimmed V and J ends, which lost 0 bases and 2 bases, there was a span of 10 bases. Germline V gene data show CDR1 as LNHNV and CDR2 as YYDKDF (reference sequence). The CDR3 DNA follows: TGTGCCACCAGCAGAGATCTCACTTTACAAGAGACCCAGTACTTC. It yields the protein CATSRDLTLQETQYF. The full variable domain, in which reference TRBV15 and TRBJ2-5 provide the parts outside the CDR3, is DAMVIQNPRYQVTQFGKPVTLSCSQTLNHNVMYWYQQKSSQAPKLLFHYYDKDFNNEADTPDNFQSRRPNTSFCFLDIRSPGLGDTAMYLCATSRDLTLQETQYFGPGTRLLVL.

The gene calls are TRBV4-3 and TRBJ2-6; 7 bases are shared with TRBD2. The CDR3 contains 18 residues. Germline trimming cut 0 bases from V and 0 bases from J; bases unmatched to any gene: 5. Germline CDR1 LGHNA, CDR2 YSLEER. CDR3 DNA: TGCGCCAGCAGCCAAGATTTCAGGGACTACTCTGGGGCCAACGTCCTGACTTTC. Translation: CASSQDFRDYSGANVLTF.

This chain connects TRBV7-2 to TRBJ2-7; possibly TRBD1 for D (5 bases). From germline, CDR1 is SGHTA and CDR2 FQGNSA. The CDR3 spans 17 residues. Trimming stripped 3 bases from V and 2 bases from J, with 20 bases between. Here the CDR3 reads CASSFTHSWTSPYEQYF. In DNA form, the CDR3 reads TGTGCCAGCAGCTTTACCCATTCTTGGACATCACCCTACGAGCAGTACTTC.

The chain has TRBV7-8 and TRBJ2-7; D remains unclear. The CDR3 totals 14 residues. Trimming stripped 3 bases from V and 2 bases from J, with 11 bases between. CDR1 SGHVS and CDR2 FQNEAQ come from the germline V gene. The CDR3 loop is CASSFGLITYEQYF. DNA of the CDR3: TGTGCCAGCAGCTTTGGGCTTATCACCTACGAGCAGTACTTC.

The genes are TRBV28 and TRBJ1-5; D possibly corresponds to TRBD1 (6 bases). CDR1 MDHEN and CDR2 SYDVKM come from the germline V gene. Trimming removed 3 bases from V and 4 bases from J, with 10 bases in between. This CDR3 has 14 amino acids. The CDR3 DNA reads TGTGCCAGCAGTTTTACAGGGACTAATCAGCCCCAGCATTTT. The encoded protein is CASSFTGTNQPQHF.

The chain couples TRBV5-6 to TRBJ1-1; TRBD1 matches 9 bases. Germline CDR1 is SGHDT and CDR2 is YYEEEE. V lost 9 bases to trimming and J lost 5 bases; unmatched junction nucleotides: 14. The CDR3 consists of 15 residues. In DNA form, the CDR3 reads TGTGCCACCAAGGACGGGACAGGGCCGGGGACTGAAGCTTTCTTT. This encodes CATKDGTGPGTEAFF. Drawing the rest from reference TRBV5-6 and TRBJ1-1, the complete variable domain is DAGVTQSPTHLIKTRGQQVTLRCSPKSGHDTVSWYQQALGQGPQFIFQYYEEEERQRGNFPDRFSGHQFPNYSSELNVNALLLGDSALYLCATKDGTGPGTEAFFGQGTRLTVV.

The chain uses TRBV7-2 and TRBJ2-3; D ambiguous. The CDR3 spans 15 residues. Germline assignment: CDR1 SGHTA and CDR2 FQGNSA. V shed 5 bases and J shed 4 bases, with 16 bases lying between them. DNA of the CDR3: TGTGCCAGCAGCGCCCGCTTGGGTACTGCAGATACGCAGTATTTT. Protein: CASSARLGTADTQYF.

V is TRBV11-2 and J is TRBJ2-4, with a possible D match to TRBD1 (5 bases). CDR1 and CDR2 from the germline V gene are SGHAT and FQNNGV. The length of the CDR3 is 14 residues. Trimming removed 5 bases at V and 8 bases at J, with 16 bases between. CDR3 bases: TGTGCCAGCAGCCCGCACCCCGAAGGGGACATTCAGTACTTC. This encodes CASSPHPEGDIQYF.

The chain joins TRBV7-3 to TRBJ2-5, with D possibly matching TRBD2 (7 bases). V was clipped by 0 bases and J by 1 base, with 9 bases between them. CDR1 and CDR2 from the germline V gene are SGHTA and FQGTGA. The CDR3 has 15 residues. CDR3 region: CASSLTGGPQETQYF. Here the CDR3 DNA reads TGTGCCAGCAGCTTAACGGGGGGGCCCCAAGAGACCCAGTACTTC.

V gene TRBV5-4 combines with J gene TRBJ2-3, with D tentatively TRBD2 (6 bases). The CDR3 contains 15 residues. V lost 0 bases, J lost 0 bases, and 8 bases lay in between. Germline loops: CDR1 SGHNT, CDR2 YYREEE (reference sequence). CDR3 loop: CASSLAGRSTDTQYF. CDR3 coding DNA: TGTGCCAGCAGCTTGGCCGGGAGAAGCACAGATACGCAGTATTTT. Filled out from reference TRBV5-4 and TRBJ2-3, the complete variable domain reads ETGVTQSPTHLIKTRGQQVTLRCSSQSGHNTVSWYQQALGQGPQFIFQYYREEENGRGNFPPRFSGLQFPNYSSELNVNALELDDSALYLCASSLAGRSTDTQYFGPGTRLTVL.

This chain connects TRBV27 to TRBJ1-1; the D is unclear. The V gene's germline CDR1 is MNHEY and CDR2 SMNVEV (reference sequence). CDR3 length: 14 residues. Deletions cut 4 bases from V and 0 bases from J, with 9 bases between. In DNA form, the CDR3 reads TGTGCCAGCAGTTCCCCGGAGGTGAACACTGAAGCTTTCTTT. Translating it yields CASSSPEVNTEAFF.

The rearrangement links TRBV6-5 to TRBJ2-1; the D gene is possibly TRBD2 (6 bases). The germline gives CDR1 MNHEY, CDR2 SVGAGI. V lost 6 bases, J lost 4 bases, and 16 bases lay in between. The CDR3 spans 15 residues. The CDR3: CASREGIGLYNEQFF. The CDR3 coding sequence is TGTGCCAGCAGGGAGGGAATTGGCCTATACAATGAGCAGTTCTTC.